This TCR beta chain was captured in a study of cytomegalovirus exposure and HLA in healthy donors. Study results and caveats: In a later analysis, HLA-associated TCR beta chains were more clonally expanded than equally common others.

This clone was counted between two and nine times. What it binds is not known. PCR was performed using 60 Vbeta and 13 Jbeta primers. Repertoires were generated with immunoSEQ multiplex PCR, while TCRdb's copy carries only in-frame clones and drops some. The profile covers roughly 160,000 clones, with approximately 76% appearing a single time and over 1.2% taken by the ten largest. V lost 1 base and J lost 3; bases outside the gene matches: 6. The CDR3 is made up of 15 amino acids. Germline CDR1 and CDR2: SGHRS and YFSETQ. Sequencing was performed on PBMCs. This clonotype originated in a man aged 55 to 70 in good health and CMV-seronegative. This chain links TRBV5-1 with TRBJ2-5; 7 bases fit TRBD2. The CDR3 protein is CASSLFRGGEETQYF. The CDR3 DNA reads TGCGCCAGCAGCTTGTTTAGGGGAGGGGAAGAGACCCAGTACTTC. Full variable domain (missing parts from reference TRBV5-1 and TRBJ2-5): KAGVTQTPRYLIKTRGQQVTLSCSPISGHRSVSWYQQTPGQGLQFLFEYFSETQRNKGNFPGRFSGRQFSNSRSEMNVSTLELGDSALYLCASSLFRGGEETQYFGPGTRLLVL.